This T cell receptor beta chain was observed in a study of T cells in Graves' hyperthyroidism and ophthalmopathy (dated by TCRdb to 2018 to 2020). Describing the broader study: Peripheral blood samples were taken at the time of initial diagnosis, prior to any treatment. To identify TCR V-J signatures that set the groups apart, the researchers used a discovery cohort of about a hundred patients, made up of 40 to 45 with Graves' ophthalmopathy and some 58 with stable Graves' hyperthyroidism. Whether ophthalmopathy could be predicted prospectively was tested in an independent validation cohort made up of under 20 hyperthyroidism patients plus 17 patients who later progressed to ophthalmopathy. For training and testing, the 100 or so patients in the discovery cohort were randomly divided in a 7:3 ratio. In addition, the study compared T-cell repertoires in thyroid tissue and in blood from 6 or 7 Graves' hyperthyroidism patients. Once sampling was done, hyperthyroidism patients were given methimazole at a starting dose of 30 mg daily, whereas ophthalmopathy patients were given high-dose intravenous methylprednisolone. The paper reports TCR Vbeta CDR3 sequencing of about 140 peripheral blood samples: approximately 41 ophthalmopathy, fewer than 80 hyperthyroidism and some 17 progressor patients. The investigation overall reported the following: Most expanded thyroid clonotypes (frequency above 0.001) were also detected in blood, suggesting blood repertoires may reflect thyroid immune responses. No statistical method was used to fix the sample size in advance, and group allocation was not hidden from the investigators. A 13 V-J signature model separated ophthalmopathy from stable hyperthyroidism, with 87.88% sensitivity and approximately 81% specificity in cross-validation and 80%/75% in testing. In validation, progression to ophthalmopathy was predicted by the model with approximately 67% sensitivity and roughly 72% specificity, a median of approximately 6.5 months before onset.

In this sample, this clonotype turned up a few times. Its recognized antigen is unknown. The sample holds no much larger clone one base away, and base qualities are not on file. Per the germline V gene, SGHRS is the CDR1 and YFSETQ is the CDR2. Trimming costs V 0 bases and J 6 bases, and their ends lie 9 bases apart. The CDR3, cysteine through phenylalanine, is 13 amino acids long. Only CDR3 DNA is held: 39 bases, read in frame from base 1. Amplification of TCR beta CDR3 regions was carried out from RNA transcripts. The first round of RT-PCR for the TCR CDR3 was performed with the HTBI primer set and the Qiagen OneStep RT-PCR kit. The libraries were constructed in a second round of multiplex PCR and then size-selected and purified. Libraries were sequenced paired-end with 100 bp reads on an Illumina HiSeq2000. Per the authors' processing: SOAPnuke was used to process the raw data, with reads discarded if the reads contained adapters or uncalled bases, had a mean Phred below 15, or lacked an exact constant-primer or identifier match. High-quality paired reads were merged with COPE v1.2.5, and unique nucleotide sequences were defined as clonotypes. Clonotypes were aligned to IMGT TRBV, TRBD and TRBJ reference segments using MiTCR v1.1. The analysis included only V-J combinations with a frequency above 0.0001, which together covered roughly 99% of the repertoires. A TCS score was defined as the ratio between F50 (clonal expansion) and ExV (chaos), using BLOSUM62-based TCRdist between CDR3 peptides within each V-J. Welch's t-statistics and random forest reduced just over 500 V-J features to some 14, which were used in a naive Bayes classifier (R e1071). TCRdb reworked the public reads: Q25 trimming with fastp, MiXCR clone assembly, productive beta chains retained. Rows with one shared CDR3 protein collapse into an entry with the most common genes and DNA. The V and J calls and clone size are TCRdb's, not the authors'. The sample table lists about 360,000 distinct CDR3 sequences, 15% to 20% of them with a count of one. Jointly, the top ten make up roughly 3.5% of the sample.

A patient counted as having stable Graves' hyperthyroidism if no progression to ophthalmopathy occurred over 18 months of follow-up. The hyperthyroidism patients were between 18 and 65 years old and newly diagnosed, with a disease duration of less than 2 months. Exclusion was applied to patients with uncontrolled infections, other autoimmune diseases, pregnancy or lactation. Diagnoses were based on clinical symptoms, serum thyroxine and TRAb, thyroid ultrasound and orbital computed tomography. PBMCs were separated from 10 ml of fresh peripheral blood using Ficoll-Paque density gradient centrifugation. Total RNA was extracted using Trizol reagent, and RNA quality was assessed on an Agilent 2100 Bioanalyzer.

The chain employs TRBV5-1 and TRBJ2-5; the D gene is possibly TRBD1 or TRBD2, with 5 bases matching each. The specimen sequenced was blood. The receptor comes from a woman younger than 30 with Graves' hyperthyroidism. The bases read TGCGCCAGCAGCTTGGGGGGGATGAAGACCCAGTACTTC. The translation is CASSLGGMKTQYF.